Presented here are 32 T cell receptor beta chains from one specimen sequenced in a study of blood T cell repertoires in COVID-19. Method: immunoSEQ multiplex PCR; TCRdb's copy keeps in-frame clones and lacks some. Among 150,000 to 200,000 clones listed, over 80% were seen once. The specimen sequenced was peripheral blood. The source of these receptors is a woman aged 65 to 85 with COVID-19, enrolled during active disease.

The J gene is TRBJ2-3, the V gene TRBV5-1; tentative D call: TRBD2 (5 bases). Germline CDR1 SGHRS, CDR2 YFSETQ. The CDR3 runs to 14 residues. V was trimmed by 0 bases and J by 5 bases, leaving 10 bases between them. CDR3 in amino acids: CASSLAGDGDTQYF. CDR3 bases: TGCGCCAGCAGCTTGGCCGGGGATGGAGATACGCAGTATTTT. Full variable domain (missing parts from reference TRBV5-1 and TRBJ2-3): KAGVTQTPRYLIKTRGQQVTLSCSPISGHRSVSWYQQTPGQGLQFLFEYFSETQRNKGNFPGRFSGRQFSNSRSEMNVSTLELGDSALYLCASSLAGDGDTQYFGPGTRLTVL.

V usage is TRBV5-6 and J usage is TRBJ1-5; D uncertain. The CDR3 loop spans 15 amino acids. Germline V lookup: CDR1 SGHDT, CDR2 YYEEEE. V was cut by 7 bases and J by 4 bases, with 18 bases left in between. For the CDR3, the DNA is TGTGCCAGCCACCGGAGAGAAACGGAGAATCAGCCCCAGCATTTT. Translating gives CASHRRETENQPQHF.

The rearrangement uses TRBV11-2 and TRBJ1-2; D is possibly TRBD1 (5 bases). V was shortened by 7 bases and J by 2 bases, with 23 bases between the two germline ends. CDR1 and CDR2 (germline): SGHAT, FQNNGV. CDR3 length: 17 residues. CDR3 coding DNA: TGTGCCAGCACCAAAAACTCCGGACGTGGGGGGAACTATGGCTACACCTTC. It encodes CASTKNSGRGGNYGYTF.

This rearrangement joins TRBV28 to TRBJ2-3; no definite D call. This CDR3 has 17 amino acids. The germline CDR1 and CDR2 sequences are MDHEN and SYDVKM. V lost 5 bases and J lost 1, with 19 bases in between. The CDR3 spells CASSGGNFPLRTDTQYF. In nucleotides, the CDR3 is TGTGCCAGCAGTGGCGGAAATTTCCCCCTCCGCACAGATACGCAGTATTTT.

This chain links TRBV5-6 with TRBJ2-4; weak D call: TRBD2 (5 bases). The CDR3 has 14 residues. The germline V gene has CDR1 SGHDT and CDR2 YYEEEE. The V and J ends lost 2 bases and 3 bases respectively, with 9 bases between them. The CDR3 loop reads CASSLRGNKNIQYF. The CDR3 DNA reads as TGTGCCAGCAGCTTACGAGGGAACAAAAACATTCAGTACTTC.

This chain connects TRBV5-1 to TRBJ1-1; TRBD1 matches at 7 bases. The CDR3 totals 14 residues. V dropped 4 bases and J dropped 2; count of bases not matched to a gene: 5. CDR1 is SGHRS, CDR2 YFSETQ, per germline. Written as DNA, the CDR3 is TGCGCCAGCAGCCTACACAGGGGAAACACTGAAGCTTTCTTT. It yields the protein CASSLHRGNTEAFF.

The J gene is TRBJ2-1, the V gene TRBV29-1, with 11 nucleotides matching TRBD2. The J segment lost 13 bases and the V segment lost 3 bases, leaving 8 bases of the junction unmatched. This CDR3 is 13 amino acids long. CDR1 and CDR2 (germline): SQVTM, ANQGSEA. Written as DNA, the CDR3 is TGCAGCGTTGAGGAGGTAGCGGGAGGGCCTCAGTTCTTC. This sequence encodes CSVEEVAGGPQFF.

CDR3 amino acids: CASKKGTTSYEQYF. DNA of the CDR3: TGTGCCAGCAAGAAAGGGACTACCTCCTACGAGCAGTACTTC. The V gene is TRBV27, the J gene TRBJ2-7; the match to TRBD2 covers 7 bases. J gave up 0 bases and V 7 bases, and 6 bases lay outside the gene matches. In germline, CDR1 is MNHEY, CDR2 SMNVEV (reference sequence). There are 14 residues in the CDR3.

The chain employs TRBV19 and TRBJ2-2; 8 bases match TRBD2. Trimming took 7 bases from V and 4 from J; bases not matched to a gene: 11. Germline V CDR1 and CDR2: LNHDA, SQIVND (reference sequence). The CDR3 is 16 amino acids. CDR3 sequence reads: CASIPGGLAGTGELFF. The CDR3 DNA is TGTGCCAGTATCCCGGGAGGGCTAGCGGGCACCGGGGAGCTGTTTTTT.

This clone has only one observation. The chain joins TRBV14 to TRBJ2-1, with a tentative D call TRBD2 (6 bases). The CDR3 is 15 amino acids. The germline V and J ends were trimmed by 7 bases and 6 bases, with 19 bases remaining between them. Germline CDR1 reads SGHDN; CDR2 reads FVKESK. In DNA form, the CDR3 reads TGTGCCAGCAACACGGGGCTAGCGAGATCCAATGAGCAGTTCTTC. Its translation is CASNTGLARSNEQFF.

CDR3 region: CSVELGQSMNTEAFF. CDR3 nucleotides: TGCAGCGTTGAATTGGGACAGAGCATGAACACTGAAGCTTTCTTT. V and J are TRBV29-1 and TRBJ1-1; 7 bases align to TRBD1. This CDR3 region has 15 residues. Germline lookup yields CDR1 SQVTM and CDR2 ANQGSEA. V shed 2 bases and J 0 bases; nucleotides not matched to a gene: 6.

This chain connects TRBV5-6 to TRBJ2-5, with 13 bases lining up with TRBD2. CDR1 and CDR2 from the germline V gene are SGHDT and YYEEEE. This CDR3 has 16 residues. V trimming: 3 bases; J trimming: 4 bases; junction bases outside the gene matches: 6. In DNA, the CDR3 is TGTGCCAGCAGCTCTCGACTAGCGGGAGGTGGAGAGACCCAGTACTTC. Encoded protein: CASSSRLAGGGETQYF.

The rearrangement links TRBV5-4 to TRBJ2-3, with D possibly TRBD2 on 5 matching bases. CDR1 SGHNT and CDR2 YYREEE come from the germline V gene (reference sequence). V was clipped by 4 bases and J by 11 bases, with 14 bases between them. The CDR3 runs 12 residues. The CDR3 bases are TGTGCCAGCAGCATGCCAGGACGGGGGCAGTATTTT. Translation: CASSMPGRGQYF.

The chain recombines TRBV6-2 or TRBV6-3 with TRBJ1-3, with 7 nucleotides matching TRBD1. J gave up 4 bases and V 5 bases, and 11 bases lay outside the gene matches. The V gene's germline CDR1 is MNHEY and CDR2 SVGEGT. This CDR3 comprises 16 residues. The CDR3 DNA sequence: TGTGCCAGCAGTCGCCGGGACAGACGGGCCGGAAACACCATATATTTT. It codes for CASSRRDRRAGNTIYF.

The rearrangement links TRBV2 to TRBJ2-7, with a possible D match to TRBD2 (6 bases). In germline, CDR1 is SNHLY, CDR2 FYNNEI. The CDR3 consists of 12 residues. Trimming took 7 bases from V and 4 from J, leaving 11 bases between them. The CDR3 sequence: CASTVSGYEQYF. The DNA for the CDR3 is TGTGCCAGCACGGTGAGCGGGTACGAGCAGTACTTC.

The V call is TRBV9, the J call TRBJ1-1, with 12 bases lining up with TRBD1. Germline CDR1 is SGDLS and CDR2 is YYNGEE. V gave up 4 bases and J gave up 5 bases; unmatched junction bases: 12. The CDR3 consists of 17 residues. CDR3 sequence: CASSSQGTGGWMTEAFF. The DNA for the CDR3 is TGTGCCAGCAGCTCCCAGGGGACAGGGGGCTGGATGACTGAAGCTTTCTTT.

The rearrangement uses TRBV19 and TRBJ1-1; 10 bases agree with TRBD1. There are 16 residues in the CDR3. Trimming removed 8 bases from V and 2 bases from J; junction bases left unmatched: 11. Germline assignment: CDR1 LNHDA and CDR2 SQIVND (reference sequence). CDR3 loop: CASGDRGFGRNTEAFF. The CDR3 DNA reads as TGTGCCAGTGGGGACAGGGGTTTCGGCCGCAACACTGAAGCTTTCTTT.

The rearrangement uses TRBV28 and TRBJ1-2; TRBD1 aligns across 8 bases. The CDR3 spans 15 residues. V shed 5 bases, J shed 3 bases, and the junction held 8 bases outside the gene matches. Germline V gene sequence: CDR1 MDHEN, CDR2 SYDVKM. The CDR3, as DNA: TGTGCCAGCAGTGGATACAGGGGGTCAGACTATGGCTACACCTTC. As protein: CASSGYRGSDYGYTF.

The CDR3 spells CASSLEQGNYEQYF. The CDR3 DNA reads as TGTGCCAGCAGCCTTGAACAGGGCAACTACGAGCAGTACTTC. The chain carries TRBV11-2 and TRBJ2-7, with D perhaps TRBD1 (6 bases). The germline V gene encodes CDR1 SGHAT and CDR2 FQNNGV. V gave up 5 bases and J gave up 3 bases, with 14 bases separating them. The CDR3 extends over 14 amino acids.

Here the CDR3 reads CATSRDLAGVAEQYF. DNA of the CDR3: TGTGCCACCAGCAGAGATCTTGCAGGGGTAGCGGAGCAGTACTTC. The chain has TRBV15 and TRBJ2-7; a weak D match, TRBD1 (6 bases). V lost 0 bases to trimming and J lost 7 bases, with 16 bases between them. The CDR3 has 15 amino acids. Germline values: CDR1 LNHNV, CDR2 YYDKDF (reference sequence).

The chain employs TRBV11-2 and TRBJ2-1; 11 bases agree with TRBD2. CDR3 size: 15 residues. The ends lost 3 bases at V and 2 bases at J; junction bases unmatched: 0. From germline, CDR1 is SGHAT and CDR2 FQNNGV. The CDR3 nucleotides are TGTGCCAGCAGCTTGGGACTAGCGGCCTACAATGAGCAGTTCTTC. Translating gives CASSLGLAAYNEQFF.

The V call is TRBV30, the J call TRBJ1-4; D is perhaps TRBD1 (5 bases). Germline V CDR1 and CDR2: GTSNPN, SVGIG (reference sequence). V dropped 2 bases and J dropped 8 bases, with 12 bases sitting between them. The CDR3 runs to 13 residues. Here the CDR3 reads CAWSRSGYEKLFF. The CDR3 DNA reads as TGTGCCTGGAGTAGGTCAGGGTACGAAAAACTGTTTTTT.

The CDR3 region has the DNA TGTGCCAGCAGTTTACTTACAGGGCAACTTAATGAAAAACTGTTTTTT. This encodes CASSLLTGQLNEKLFF. V usage is TRBV27 and J usage is TRBJ1-4; maybe TRBD1 (6 bases). CDR1 is MNHEY and CDR2 is SMNVEV in the germline V gene (reference sequence). The CDR3 runs 16 residues. Deletions cut 2 bases from V and 4 bases from J, with 14 bases between.

The genes are TRBV12-3 or TRBV12-4 and TRBJ1-1; 9 bases map to TRBD1. The junction had 3 bases not matched to a gene; V was cut back by 6 bases and J by 4 bases. The CDR3 runs 13 residues. The CDR3 DNA reads TGTGCCAGCAGATCACAGGGGGCCACTGAAGCTTTCTTT. Translation gives CASRSQGATEAFF.

V and J are TRBV7-2 and TRBJ2-7, with TRBD1 as a possible D gene (5 bases). Germline V CDR1 and CDR2: SGHTA, FQGNSA. V lost 1 base and J lost 0, with 13 bases in between. The CDR3 length is 16 residues. The CDR3 region has the DNA TGTGCCAGCAGCTTAGTTGCGACAGAGAACTCCTACGAGCAGTACTTC. This sequence encodes CASSLVATENSYEQYF.

This chain links TRBV5-1 with TRBJ1-5; D call uncertain. The V end lost 4 bases, the J end lost 6 bases, and 14 bases lay between the germline ends. CDR3 size: 14 residues. Germline V gives CDR1 SGHRS, CDR2 YFSETQ. The CDR3 DNA reads TGCGCCAGCAGCCAGGACGTGGGGAGTCAGCCCCAGCATTTT. It yields the protein CASSQDVGSQPQHF.

This chain connects TRBV30 to TRBJ1-3; D is possibly TRBD1 (5 bases). Germline CDR1 reads GTSNPN; CDR2 reads SVGIG (reference sequence). Trimming took 0 bases from V and 8 from J, leaving 11 bases between them. There are 13 residues in the CDR3. The CDR3 loop reads CAWSVAGPDTIYF. The CDR3 DNA follows: TGTGCCTGGAGTGTAGCGGGGCCTGACACCATATATTTT.

The rearrangement joins TRBV5-1 to TRBJ2-2; 8 bases agree with TRBD1. Germline V gene sequence: CDR1 SGHRS, CDR2 YFSETQ. J lost 0 bases, V lost 4 bases, and 2 bases had no gene match. CDR3 length: 15 amino acids. The CDR3 here is CASSRGQANTGELFF. CDR3 coding DNA: TGCGCCAGCAGCCGGGGACAGGCGAACACCGGGGAGCTGTTTTTT.

This chain joins TRBV6-5 and TRBJ1-1; 8 positions match TRBD1. Per the germline V gene, CDR1 is MNHEY and CDR2 is SVGAGI. The junction had 8 bases not matched to a gene; V was cut back by 7 bases and J by 7 bases. The CDR3 is 13 residues long. CDR3 in amino acids: CASNNDRGVEAFF. The CDR3, as DNA: TGTGCCAGCAACAACGACAGGGGTGTTGAAGCTTTCTTT.

The rearrangement links TRBV7-2 to TRBJ2-3; the match to TRBD1 covers 9 bases. The CDR3 extends over 15 amino acids. CDR1 is SGHTA, CDR2 FQGNSA, per germline. After removal of 2 bases from V and 3 bases from J, the junction contained 3 bases not matched to a gene. The CDR3 DNA is TGTGCCAGCAGCTTATCGGGACAGGGAACAGATACGCAGTATTTT. Translating it yields CASSLSGQGTDTQYF. Full variable domain (missing parts from reference TRBV7-2 and TRBJ2-3): GAGVSQSPSNKVTEKGKDVELRCDPISGHTALYWYRQSLGQGLEFLIYFQGNSAPDKSGLPSDRFSAERTGGSVSTLTIQRTQQEDSAVYLCASSLSGQGTDTQYFGPGTRLTVL.

DNA for the CDR3: TGTGCCAGCAGTATCTTAGCGGGAAGCTCCTACGAGCAGTACTTC. Its protein is CASSILAGSSYEQYF. The chain joins TRBV27 to TRBJ2-7, with 8 bases identical to TRBD2. In germline, CDR1 is MNHEY, CDR2 SMNVEV (reference sequence). The CDR3 is made up of 15 amino acids. Unmatched junction bases numbered 6, after V lost 5 bases and J lost 0 bases.

This clone was seen just once. The rearrangement joins TRBV19 to TRBJ2-5, with TRBD1 matching 8 bases. In germline, CDR1 is LNHDA, CDR2 SQIVND (reference sequence). V dropped 7 bases and J dropped 7; count of bases not matched to a gene: 8. The CDR3 runs 13 residues. The CDR3 region is CASKDPGGRTQYF. The CDR3 DNA reads TGTGCCAGTAAGGATCCAGGGGGCAGGACCCAGTACTTC.